This TCR beta chain is from a study of vaccination and CD4 T cells after COVID-19. Overall study: Median draw time for post-COVID samples was 85 to 120 days post-diagnosis (range 35 to 161).

Findings and caveats of the study: Post-vaccination, and not before, a median around 86% of reactive clones appeared in convalescent patients.

Sequencing of the DNA from cultured CD4+ T cells was carried out with the Oncomine TCR Beta short-read assay. Genomic DNA was drawn out of CD4+ T cells grown in culture. TCRdb reanalysed the PCR reads using MiXCR and keeps one entry per CDR3 protein. The repertoire holds about 17,000 distinct CDR3 sequences, with roughly 60% as singletons. Germline CDR1 SNHLY, CDR2 FYNNEI. The V segment lost 6 bases and the J segment 6 bases; nucleotides outside the gene matches: 2. This CDR3 spans 12 amino acids. Sample treatment: roughly nine-day PBMC culture with coronavirus spike peptide pools or control peptides (ViraFEST assay). Of note for this clonotype: Its matching antigen is unknown.

This chain connects TRBV2 to TRBJ2-3; 8 nucleotides match TRBD2. This clonotype was sampled from a human donor who had recovered from COVID-19. Sequencing was carried out using CD4+ T cells from blood, cultured in vitro. The CDR3 here is CASRRGADTQYF. The CDR3 DNA reads TGTGCCAGCAGGCGGGGGGCCGATACGCAGTATTTT.